This is a list of T cell receptor beta chains from one sample in a study of cytomegalovirus exposure and HLA in healthy donors. Some clones are missing from TCRdb's copy, which holds only in-frame ones; the method was immunoSEQ multiplex PCR. Altogether approximately 150,000 clones are present, less than 10% being singletons, with the ten largest covering 1.5% to 2%. The sequenced sample was PBMCs. These receptors originate from a male donor in good health and CMV-seronegative. Each CDR3 is given with its conserved first and last residue. Fields, in order: J gene, clone size, V gene, D gene, CDR3 length, CDR3 protein, CDR3 DNA. The D gene is left open where the match is weak. Size is omitted from some rows. Given values are once, few, many or a class for expanded clones.

J: TRBJ2-1; size: .; V: TRBV7-9; D: TRBD2; length: 16; CDR3: CASSALLAGGPNEQFF; DNA: TGTGCCAGCAGCGCCTTACTAGCGGGGGGGCCCAATGAGCAGTTCTTC
J: TRBJ2-5; size: .; V: TRBV5-4; D: .; length: 13; CDR3: CASSLDSSETQYF; DNA: TGTGCCAGCAGCTTGGACAGTTCCGAGACCCAGTACTTC
J: TRBJ2-3; size: .; V: TRBV5-1; D: TRBD2; length: 18; CDR3: CASSPFLAGAISTDTQYF; DNA: TGCGCCAGCAGCCCTTTCCTAGCGGGGGCGATTAGCACAGATACGCAGTATTTT
J: TRBJ1-2; size: few; V: TRBV5-4; D: TRBD1; length: 15; CDR3: CASSLGAGGNYGYTF; DNA: TGTGCCAGCAGCTTGGGGGCAGGGGGCAACTATGGCTACACCTTC
J: TRBJ2-7; size: .; V: TRBV6-1; D: .; length: 15; CDR3: CASSENRVSSYEQYF; DNA: TGTGCCAGCAGTGAAAACAGGGTGTCCTCCTACGAGCAGTACTTC
J: TRBJ1-1; size: .; V: TRBV28; D: .; length: 13; CDR3: CASSEAASPKAFF; DNA: TGTGCCAGCTCAGAGGCGGCCAGTCCGAAAGCTTTCTTT
J: TRBJ2-1; size: .; V: TRBV7-8; D: .; length: 12; CDR3: CASSLVRQEQFF; DNA: TGTGCCAGCAGCTTAGTCCGACAGGAGCAGTTCTTC
J: TRBJ2-1; size: few; V: TRBV11-1; D: .; length: 12; CDR3: CASSRRGDEQFF; DNA: TGTGCCAGCAGCCGCAGGGGGGATGAGCAGTTCTTC
J: TRBJ2-1; size: .; V: TRBV7-7; D: TRBD2; length: 16; CDR3: CASSLTSGTSYNEQFF; DNA: TGTGCCAGCAGCTTAACTAGCGGGACCTCCTACAATGAGCAGTTCTTC
J: TRBJ1-5; size: .; V: TRBV5-1; D: .; length: 15; CDR3: CASSPTGQSNQPQHF; DNA: TGCGCCAGCAGCCCGACCGGACAGAGCAATCAGCCCCAGCATTTT
J: TRBJ1-1; size: few; V: TRBV7-9; D: .; length: 15; CDR3: CASSLQGGLGTEAFF; DNA: TGTGCCAGCAGCTTACAGGGAGGGCTTGGGACTGAAGCTTTCTTT
J: TRBJ1-1; size: .; V: TRBV19; D: TRBD1; length: 14; CDR3: CASRFWDRGGEAFF; DNA: TGTGCCAGTAGGTTCTGGGACAGGGGTGGAGAAGCTTTCTTT
J: TRBJ2-7; size: .; V: TRBV4-3; D: TRBD2; length: 16; CDR3: CASSRLLAGGSYEQYF; DNA: TGCGCCAGCAGCCGCCTACTAGCGGGAGGGAGCTACGAGCAGTACTTC
J: TRBJ2-2; size: few; V: TRBV5-6; D: .; length: 18; CDR3: CASSFTVRGIVNTGELFF; DNA: TGTGCCAGCAGCTTTACCGTCAGGGGTATTGTGAACACCGGGGAGCTGTTTTTT
J: TRBJ1-3; size: few; V: TRBV7-8; D: .; length: 16; CDR3: CASSLVGWSGADTIYF; DNA: TGTGCCAGCAGCTTAGTTGGATGGAGCGGCGCGGACACCATATATTTT
J: TRBJ2-5; size: few; V: TRBV28; D: .; length: 13; CDR3: CASRAGLEETQYF; DNA: TGTGCCAGCAGGGCAGGGCTGGAAGAGACCCAGTACTTC
J: TRBJ2-7; size: .; V: TRBV4-1; D: .; length: 16; CDR3: CASSQGATNSSYEQYF; DNA: TGCGCCAGCAGCCAGGGAGCCACCAATAGCTCCTACGAGCAGTACTTC
J: TRBJ2-7; size: .; V: TRBV13; D: .; length: 13; CDR3: CASSPGVHYEQYF; DNA: TGTGCCAGCAGCCCCGGGGTACACTACGAGCAGTACTTC
J: TRBJ1-2; size: few; V: TRBV4-1; D: .; length: 15; CDR3: CASSLGGGNLYGYTF; DNA: TGCGCCAGCAGCCTAGGGGGTGGAAATCTCTATGGCTACACCTTC
J: TRBJ1-4; size: .; V: TRBV18; D: TRBD1; length: 14; CDR3: CASSPGQGGEKLFF; DNA: TGTGCCAGCTCACCAGGACAGGGAGGTGAAAAACTGTTTTTT
J: TRBJ2-7; size: few; V: TRBV25-1; D: .; length: 13; CDR3: CASSDSRLDEQYF; DNA: TGTGCCAGCAGTGATTCTCGACTTGACGAGCAGTACTTC
J: TRBJ1-1; size: few; V: TRBV13; D: .; length: 14; CDR3: CASSLGPVSTEAFF; DNA: TGTGCCAGCAGCCTGGGGCCGGTGAGCACTGAAGCTTTCTTT
J: TRBJ1-4; size: .; V: TRBV4-1; D: TRBD1; length: 17; CDR3: CASSQDRGDRGSEKLFF; DNA: TGCGCCAGCAGCCAAGATCGAGGGGACAGGGGGTCTGAAAAACTGTTTTTT
J: TRBJ2-5; size: few; V: TRBV6-5; D: .; length: 15; CDR3: CASSRRDNQKETQYF; DNA: TGTGCCAGCAGTCGCCGGGACAACCAAAAAGAGACCCAGTACTTC
J: TRBJ1-1; size: .; V: TRBV7-9; D: .; length: 18; CDR3: CASSDPRATSRWDTEAFF; DNA: TGTGCCAGCAGCGACCCCAGGGCCACCTCCCGTTGGGACACTGAAGCTTTCTTT
J: TRBJ2-1; size: few; V: TRBV5-4; D: TRBD2; length: 19; CDR3: CASSLGLAGPPVSYNEQFF; DNA: TGTGCCAGCAGCCTGGGACTAGCGGGACCGCCTGTCTCCTACAATGAGCAGTTCTTC
J: TRBJ2-3; size: .; V: TRBV5-4; D: .; length: 14; CDR3: CASSLGLARDTQYF; DNA: TGTGCCAGCAGCTTGGGCCTAGCAAGAGATACGCAGTATTTT
J: TRBJ2-7; size: .; V: TRBV21-1; D: .; length: 17; CDR3: CASSKGDRLGKCYEQYF; DNA: TGTGCCAGCAGCAAAGGGGACCGACTAGGTAAATGCTACGAGCAGTACTTC
J: TRBJ1-2; size: few; V: TRBV7-2; D: TRBD1; length: 16; CDR3: CASSPSGQGARGGYTF; DNA: TGTGCCAGCAGCCCTTCCGGACAGGGGGCGCGGGGTGGCTACACCTTC
J: TRBJ2-3; size: .; V: TRBV19; D: TRBD2; length: 18; CDR3: CASSISEGLAGYTDTQYF; DNA: TGTGCCAGTAGTATAAGTGAGGGGCTAGCGGGCTACACAGATACGCAGTATTTT
J: TRBJ1-5; size: few; V: TRBV7-9; D: .; length: 15; CDR3: CASSRGPDSNQPQHF; DNA: TGTGCCAGCAGTCGCGGCCCGGATTCTAATCAGCCCCAGCATTTT
J: TRBJ2-2; size: .; V: TRBV7-3; D: TRBD2; length: 15; CDR3: CASSLRRGGSGELFF; DNA: TGTGCCAGCAGCTTACGGCGGGGGGGCAGCGGGGAGCTGTTTTTT
J: TRBJ2-3; size: few; V: TRBV7-2; D: TRBD2; length: 16; CDR3: CASSSTSGRAGDTQYF; DNA: TGTGCCAGCAGCTCGACTAGCGGGAGGGCCGGAGATACGCAGTATTTT
J: TRBJ1-5; size: few; V: TRBV2; D: TRBD1; length: 15; CDR3: CASSRQGNSNQPQHF; DNA: TGTGCCAGCAGTAGACAGGGAAACAGCAATCAGCCCCAGCATTTT
J: TRBJ1-1; size: few; V: TRBV19; D: .; length: 13; CDR3: CASRWRANTEAFF; DNA: TGTGCCAGTAGGTGGAGGGCGAACACTGAAGCTTTCTTT
J: TRBJ1-3; size: few; V: TRBV6-1; D: TRBD1; length: 19; CDR3: CASSEAPSGTGAKENTIYF; DNA: TGTGCCAGCAGTGAAGCTCCGTCCGGGACAGGGGCTAAAGAAAACACCATATATTTT
J: TRBJ2-7; size: few; V: TRBV28; D: .; length: 13; CDR3: CASSSLDSNEQYF; DNA: TGTGCCAGCAGCTCACTAGATTCTAACGAGCAGTACTTC
J: TRBJ2-6; size: few; V: TRBV28; D: .; length: 15; CDR3: CASRRQISGANVLTF; DNA: TGTGCCAGCAGGCGACAGATCTCTGGGGCCAACGTCCTGACTTTC
J: TRBJ1-1; size: few; V: TRBV11-2; D: .; length: 13; CDR3: CASSPQENTEAFF; DNA: TGTGCCAGCAGCCCTCAGGAGAACACTGAAGCTTTCTTT
J: TRBJ1-4; size: .; V: TRBV25-1; D: .; length: 14; CDR3: CASSEYGADEKLFF; DNA: TGTGCCAGCAGTGAATATGGGGCGGATGAAAAACTGTTTTTT
J: TRBJ2-3; size: few; V: TRBV11-2; D: .; length: 15; CDR3: CASSLVSSGTDTQYF; DNA: TGTGCCAGCAGCTTAGTATCTAGCGGCACAGATACGCAGTATTTT
J: TRBJ2-7; size: few; V: TRBV5-1; D: .; length: 14; CDR3: CASSLDQGTYEQYF; DNA: TGCGCCAGCAGCCTTGATCAGGGGACCTACGAGCAGTACTTC
J: TRBJ2-2; size: few; V: TRBV27; D: .; length: 14; CDR3: CASSPRLEAGELFF; DNA: TGTGCCAGCAGTCCCCGACTAGAGGCCGGGGAGCTGTTTTTT
J: TRBJ1-5; size: .; V: TRBV11-2; D: .; length: 14; CDR3: CASSYPGVNQPQHF; DNA: TGTGCCAGCAGTTACCCCGGGGTCAATCAGCCCCAGCATTTT
J: TRBJ2-7; size: .; V: TRBV5-1; D: .; length: 14; CDR3: CASSLMTSSYEQYF; DNA: TGCGCCAGCAGCTTGATGACTTCCTCCTACGAGCAGTACTTC
J: TRBJ2-7; size: few; V: TRBV9; D: .; length: 14; CDR3: CASSKTGNSYEQYF; DNA: TGTGCCAGCAGCAAAACAGGTAACTCCTACGAGCAGTACTTC
J: TRBJ2-3; size: few; V: TRBV19; D: .; length: 13; CDR3: CATGQGAADTQYF; DNA: TGTGCCACCGGGCAGGGTGCCGCAGATACGCAGTATTTT
J: TRBJ2-7; size: .; V: TRBV28; D: TRBD2; length: 13; CDR3: CASSLAGGGEQYF; DNA: TGTGCCAGCAGTTTAGCGGGAGGGGGCGAGCAGTACTTC
J: TRBJ1-1; size: few; V: TRBV11-1; D: .; length: 14; CDR3: CASSTAISATEAFF; DNA: TGTGCCAGCAGCACTGCGATAAGCGCAACTGAAGCTTTCTTT
J: TRBJ2-7; size: .; V: TRBV9; D: .; length: 13; CDR3: CASSVDDSYEQYF; DNA: TGTGCCAGCAGCGTAGATGACTCCTACGAGCAGTACTTC
J: TRBJ2-1; size: .; V: TRBV12-1; D: .; length: 18; CDR3: CASSLASEGTPSYNEQFF; DNA: TGTGCCAGCAGCCTGGCTAGCGAAGGGACTCCGTCCTACAATGAGCAGTTCTTC
J: TRBJ2-7; size: .; V: TRBV7-2; D: .; length: 14; CDR3: CASSSHRDSHEQYF; DNA: TGTGCCAGCAGCTCGCACAGGGATTCCCACGAGCAGTACTTC
J: TRBJ2-7; size: few; V: TRBV4-2; D: TRBD2; length: 19; CDR3: CASSQEARRLAGGYYEQYF; DNA: TGTGCCAGCAGCCAAGAGGCCCGGAGACTAGCGGGGGGGTACTACGAGCAGTACTTC
J: TRBJ1-5; size: few; V: TRBV7-2; D: TRBD1; length: 14; CDR3: CASSSDRVDQPQHF; DNA: TGTGCCAGCAGCTCGGACAGGGTTGACCAGCCCCAGCATTTT
J: TRBJ2-5; size: few; V: TRBV28; D: .; length: 14; CDR3: CASSSGGSQETQYF; DNA: TGTGCCAGCAGTTCTGGGGGGTCTCAAGAGACCCAGTACTTC